This T cell receptor (beta chain) originates from a study of blood T cell repertoires in COVID-19. Looking at the study overall: The United States, Italy and Spain supplied acute and convalescent COVID-19 samples. From T cells, B-cell-depleted T cells, or PBMCs came the material, which was cDNA or gDNA.

Seattle cases were enrolled at active infection and followed longitudinally. This CDR3 is 15 amino acids long. Germline V gene sequence: CDR1 MNHEY, CDR2 SVGAGI. Trimming cost V 0 bases and J 8 bases, with 13 bases left between them. In the study's own analysis: Quantification of nucleated cells was approximated via reference gene primer amplification. Libraries were prepared by immunoSEQ multiplex PCR; TCRdb keeps only in-frame clonotypes and omits some of them. The V and J calls and the clone size are those of that table, but D and trimming were determined from the DNA. The table lists about 170,000 clones, approximately 86% of them singletons.

This chain joins TRBV6-5 and TRBJ1-4; D is unclear. What was sequenced was peripheral blood. The sequence derives from an elderly woman with COVID-19, enrolled during active disease. In DNA form, the CDR3 reads TGTGCCAGCAGTTACTCGATTGGTTGGGCAGAAAAACTGTTTTTT. Its protein is CASSYSIGWAEKLFF.